This TCR beta chain was captured in a study of T cell repertoires and leukemia-associated antigens. V lost 4 bases and J lost 5; bases outside the gene matches: 2. The CDR3 covers 14 residues. CDR1 and CDR2 from the germline V gene are WSHSY and SAAADI. Comments on this clonotype: Its antigen is unknown.

TCRdb recomputed calls from the 5' RACE reads with MiXCR, one row per CDR3 protein. The table lists 12,000 or so distinct CDR3 sequences, over 40% of them singletons, with 30% to 40% in the top ten. This TCR derives from a female donor in good health. The V call is TRBV10-2, the J call TRBJ2-5; 12 nucleotides line up with TRBD2. The sequenced material came from CD3+ T cells sorted from blood and cultured. This chain's CDR3 is CASSGLAGEETQYF. The CDR3, as DNA: TGCGCCAGCAGTGGACTAGCGGGAGAGGAGACCCAGTACTTC.